Below, 26 T cell receptor beta chains from the same sample are listed, as sequenced in a study of blood T cell repertoires in COVID-19. The repertoire was sequenced with immunoSEQ multiplex PCR; TCRdb's copy has only in-frame clones and lacks some. The sample includes around 25,000 clones, 85% to 95% of them seen just once. Input material: peripheral blood. Receptors were obtained from a human donor in a cohort sampled during active COVID-19.

In its sample, this clone was seen once. This chain uses TRBV3-1 (or the pseudogene TRBV3-2) with TRBJ2-2; D gene ambiguous. The CDR3 consists of 13 residues. CDR1 and CDR2 (germline): LGHDT, YNNKEL (reference sequence). Trimming cost V 5 bases and J 5 bases, with 9 bases left between them. In nucleotides, the CDR3 is TGTGCCAGCAGCACAAGAGGAACCGGGGAGCTGTTTTTT. It specifies CASSTRGTGELFF.

To note about this clone: One end of the junction does not line up with germline, which may come from a read error. This chain connects TRBV7-6 to TRBJ2-7; TRBD1 aligns across 10 bases. Germline CDR1 and CDR2: SGHVS and FNYEAQ. The CDR3 has 15 residues. The CDR3 DNA sequence: TGTGCCAGCAGTTTAGCGGGGACAGGGGACTACGAGCAGTACTTC. The encoded protein is CASSLAGTGDYEQYF.

The rearrangement uses TRBV30 and TRBJ1-5; D is unclear. The CDR3 contains 13 residues. Germline V gives CDR1 GTSNPN, CDR2 SVGIG (reference sequence). V gave up 3 bases and J gave up 6 bases, with 12 bases separating them. This chain's CDR3 is CAWSPTRGQPQHF. DNA of the CDR3: TGTGCCTGGAGCCCCACCCGGGGTCAGCCCCAGCATTTT.

This chain joins TRBV6-5 and TRBJ1-2, with 8 bases matching TRBD1. The CDR3 consists of 14 residues. J gave up 5 bases and V 6 bases, and 8 bases lay outside the gene matches. Per the germline V gene, CDR1 is MNHEY and CDR2 is SVGAGI. CDR3 DNA sequence: TGTGCCAGCAGCCCCGGGACAGGAGCGTATGGCTACACCTTC. Translating gives CASSPGTGAYGYTF.

The V call is TRBV4-1, the J call TRBJ1-1; the match to TRBD1 covers 7 bases. Per the germline V gene, CDR1 is MGHRA and CDR2 is YSYEKL. With V trimmed by 4 bases and J by 5 bases, 7 bases remained unmatched. The length of the CDR3 is 14 residues. The CDR3 DNA follows: TGCGCCAGCAGCCCCGTTGAGGGGGCAACTGAAGCTTTCTTT. It codes for CASSPVEGATEAFF.

This clone was seen just once. The CDR3 DNA sequence: TGCGCCAGCAGGAGGGGGCCGAATGAAAAACTGTTTTTT. Translated: CASRRGPNEKLFF. V is TRBV10-2 and J is TRBJ1-4; 7 bases match TRBD1. The CDR3 has 13 amino acids. Trimming cost V 6 bases and J 5 bases; bases outside gene matches: 3. Per the germline V gene, CDR1 is WSHSY and CDR2 is SAAADI.

The rearrangement links TRBV6-5 to TRBJ1-1; 11 nucleotides match TRBD1. There are 14 residues in the CDR3. Germline trimming cut 6 bases from V and 5 bases from J; bases unmatched to any gene: 5. Germline CDR1 and CDR2: MNHEY and SVGAGI. The CDR3 reads CASRTGQGATEAFF. Written as DNA, the CDR3 is TGTGCCAGCAGAACCGGACAGGGGGCGACTGAAGCTTTCTTT.

The chain joins TRBV2 to TRBJ2-1; a possible D gene is TRBD1 (5 bases). Between the trimmed V and J ends, which lost 1 base and 8 bases, there was a span of 12 bases. Germline V gene sequence: CDR1 SNHLY, CDR2 FYNNEI. The CDR3 runs to 14 residues. Here the CDR3 DNA reads TGTGCCAGCAGTGAAGAGCTAGTCAGGGATGAGCAGTTCTTC. It is translated as CASSEELVRDEQFF.

V and J are TRBV3-1 (or the pseudogene TRBV3-2) and TRBJ1-1, with 9 bases matching TRBD1. Germline V gene sequence: CDR1 LGHDT, CDR2 YNNKEL (reference sequence). V lost 4 bases and J lost 4; bases outside the gene matches: 7. The CDR3 is 15 amino acids. CDR3 loop: CASSPRTGETTEAFF. The DNA of the CDR3 is TGTGCCAGCAGCCCCAGGACAGGGGAGACCACTGAAGCTTTCTTT.

This chain connects TRBV6-5 to TRBJ2-7; 10 bases match TRBD1. The CDR3 contains 13 residues. CDR1 and CDR2 (germline): MNHEY, SVGAGI. J was trimmed by 2 bases and V by 7 bases; bases with no gene match: 2. CDR3 region: CASKGTGAYEQYF. The CDR3 DNA follows: TGTGCCAGCAAAGGGACAGGGGCCTACGAGCAGTACTTC.

V and J are TRBV10-3 and TRBJ2-2; 11 bases match TRBD2. The ends lost 6 bases at V and 5 bases at J; junction bases unmatched: 8. The CDR3 totals 16 residues. Looked up from germline, CDR1 is ENHRY and CDR2 is SYGVKD. The CDR3 loop is CAISEIAGGRTGELFF. The CDR3 DNA follows: TGTGCCATCAGCGAGATAGCGGGGGGGCGAACCGGGGAGCTGTTTTTT.

This chain connects TRBV4-1 to TRBJ1-3; D possibly corresponds to TRBD1 (5 bases). CDR1 and CDR2 from the germline V gene are MGHRA and YSYEKL. V lost 0 bases, J lost 2 bases, and 14 bases lay in between. The CDR3 covers 17 residues. The CDR3 bases are TGCGCCAGCAGCCAAGAAGGGGCCCTAGGGACTGGAAACACCATATATTTT. Amino acid sequence: CASSQEGALGTGNTIYF.

The gene calls are TRBV4-3 and TRBJ1-2, with 7 bases aligning to TRBD1. V shed 4 bases, J shed 5 bases, and the junction held 10 bases outside the gene matches. This CDR3 spans 15 amino acids. Per the germline V gene, CDR1 is LGHNA and CDR2 is YSLEER. CDR3 DNA: TGCGCCAGCAGCCCTCGAAGGCAGGGGGGATATGGCTACACCTTC. Translating gives CASSPRRQGGYGYTF.

This clone was seen once. The V and J genes are TRBV21-1 and TRBJ2-7; the DNA was not used to check the table's D call, TRBD1. TRBV21-1 is listed as a pseudogene. The CDR3 extends over 13 amino acids. The CDR3 sequence is CASSLRDSYEQYF. The CDR3 coding sequence is TGTGCCAGCAGCCTCCGGGACAGCTACGAGCAGTACTTC.

In this sample, this clone turned up a few times. The rearrangement uses TRBV10-3 and TRBJ1-5, with a tentative D call TRBD1 (6 bases). Trimming removed 5 bases from V and 0 bases from J, with 11 bases in between. From germline, CDR1 is ENHRY and CDR2 SYGVKD. The CDR3 has 15 residues. The CDR3 nucleotides read TGTGCCATCAGTCGGGACAAGTATAGCAATCAGCCCCAGCATTTT. Translated: CAISRDKYSNQPQHF.

CDR3 DNA: TGTGCCAGCAGTGCTCGACAGGGGGTTGGAGGCTACACCTTC. This sequence encodes CASSARQGVGGYTF. This chain joins TRBV25-1 and TRBJ1-2; 9 bases match TRBD1. V lost 4 bases to trimming and J lost 8 bases; unmatched junction nucleotides: 8. This CDR3 is built from 14 residues. CDR1 and CDR2 from the germline V gene are MGHDK and SYGVNS.

V is TRBV5-1 and J is TRBJ2-7; 13 bases line up with TRBD2. The length of the CDR3 is 16 residues. Germline CDR1 is SGHRS and CDR2 is YFSETQ. V was clipped by 4 bases and J by 2 bases; unmatched bases: 6. In DNA form, the CDR3 reads TGCGCCAGCAGCCAGGGAGGACTAGCGGGGGCCTACGAGCAGTACTTC. Protein sequence: CASSQGGLAGAYEQYF.

The chain combines TRBV5-1 with TRBJ2-1; 8 nucleotides match TRBD2. The CDR3 is made up of 16 amino acids. Germline V lookup: CDR1 SGHRS, CDR2 YFSETQ. Trimming took 4 bases from V and 0 from J; bases not matched to a gene: 6. The CDR3 sequence is CASSQAGGPSYNEQFF. The CDR3 nucleotides are TGCGCCAGCAGCCAGGCGGGGGGCCCCTCCTACAATGAGCAGTTCTTC.

CDR3 bases: TGTGCCAGCAGCCCCCAATCCGGGTTAAACACCGGGGAGCTGTTTTTT. Translating gives CASSPQSGLNTGELFF. The chain joins TRBV11-2 to TRBJ2-2; D remains ambiguous. V shed 5 bases and J shed 2 bases, with 15 bases lying between them. Germline assignment: CDR1 SGHAT and CDR2 FQNNGV. CDR3 length equals 16 residues.

The V and J genes are TRBV5-1 and TRBJ1-2, with 10 bases matching TRBD1. Germline V lookup: CDR1 SGHRS, CDR2 YFSETQ. V shed 5 bases and J 5 bases; nucleotides not matched to a gene: 12. This CDR3 is 16 amino acids long. The CDR3 protein is CASSQNPGTGAYGYTF. The CDR3 DNA reads TGCGCCAGCAGTCAAAATCCCGGGACAGGGGCTTATGGCTACACCTTC.

The J gene is TRBJ2-1, the V gene TRBV5-4; TRBD1 matches 9 bases. The CDR3 covers 15 residues. Germline CDR1 and CDR2: SGHNT and YYREEE (reference sequence). The junction had 6 bases not matched to a gene; V was cut back by 4 bases and J by 4 bases. The chain's CDR3 is CASSTTGGTYNEQFF. As DNA, the CDR3 is TGTGCCAGCAGCACCACAGGGGGCACGTACAATGAGCAGTTCTTC.

V and J are TRBV28 and TRBJ2-7; 9 bases are shared with TRBD1. The CDR3 has 13 residues. CDR1 MDHEN and CDR2 SYDVKM come from the germline V gene. Trimming removed 8 bases from V and 2 bases from J; junction bases left unmatched: 4. DNA for the CDR3: TGTGCCAGCGCTAGACAGGGGGCCTACGAGCAGTACTTC. It encodes CASARQGAYEQYF.

This rearrangement joins TRBV27 to TRBJ2-1, with TRBD2 matching over 11 bases. V lost 4 bases, J lost 8 bases, and 13 bases stayed unmatched. The CDR3 has 17 residues. Germline CDR1 reads MNHEY; CDR2 reads SMNVEV (reference sequence). CDR3 coding DNA: TGTGCCAGCAGTTCCCCCTTGACTAGCGGGGAACGAGATGAGCAGTTCTTC. The encoded protein is CASSSPLTSGERDEQFF.

The chain links TRBV14 to TRBJ1-1; D might be TRBD1 (6 bases). Germline-derived CDR1 and CDR2 are SGHDN and FVKESK. Deletions cut 2 bases from V and 2 bases from J, with 18 bases between. The CDR3 loop spans 17 amino acids. In DNA, the CDR3 is TGTGCCAGCAGCCAATGGGTGGGGGCCGGCGGAAACACTGAAGCTTTCTTT. It yields the protein CASSQWVGAGGNTEAFF.

J is TRBJ1-3 and V is TRBV19, with TRBD1 identical over 7 bases. This CDR3 is 19 amino acids long. V was pared by 3 bases and J by 2 bases, with 16 bases of the junction left unmatched. Germline lookup yields CDR1 LNHDA and CDR2 SQIVND (reference sequence). DNA of the CDR3: TGTGCCAGTAGTATCTTACCCGAATCGACAGGGATGGCTGGAAACACCATATATTTT. Protein product: CASSILPESTGMAGNTIYF.

The rearrangement links TRBV7-9 to TRBJ1-2; unclear D gene. V dropped 1 base and J dropped 2 bases, with 11 bases sitting between them. The germline V gene encodes CDR1 SEHNR and CDR2 FQNEAQ (reference sequence). The CDR3 has 15 amino acids. The CDR3: CASSLGSRPNYGYTF. Here the CDR3 DNA reads TGTGCCAGCAGCTTAGGTTCCAGGCCGAACTATGGCTACACCTTC.